Presented here are 10 T cell receptor beta chains from one specimen sequenced in a study of control samples from healthy donors and cancer patients. Clones were read by immunoSEQ multiplex PCR, and TCRdb kept only the in-frame ones, dropping some. The sample lists approximately 44,000 clones, around 70% occurring once. The sequenced sample consisted of formalin-fixed, paraffin-embedded tissue. The receptor source for this set is a male donor with melanoma.

V gene TRBV3-1 (or the pseudogene TRBV3-2) combines with J gene TRBJ2-3; D is ambiguous. The length of the CDR3 is 11 residues. The V gene lost 4 bases and the J gene lost 4 bases, with 3 bases spanning the gap. Germline CDR1 LGHDT, CDR2 YNNKEL (reference sequence). The CDR3 DNA reads as TGTGCCAGCAGCCGTGCAGATACGCAGTATTTT. Translation gives CASSRADTQYF.

Remarks on this clone: The junction departs from the called germline gene at one end, perhaps through a read error. The rearrangement links TRBV6-6 to TRBJ2-7; D possibly uses TRBD1 or TRBD2 (5 bases each). The germline CDR1 and CDR2 sequences are MNHNY and SVGAGI (reference sequence). CDR3 length: 14 amino acids. CDR3 protein: CTSSYGDGRGEQYF. In nucleotides, the CDR3 is TGTACCAGCAGTTACGGGGACGGACGGGGCGAGCAGTACTTC.

The chain is built from TRBV10-3 and TRBJ2-7, with D possibly being TRBD2 (6 bases). Looked up from germline, CDR1 is ENHRY and CDR2 is SYGVKD. This CDR3 contains 17 residues. V shed 3 bases and J shed 1 base, with 19 bases lying between them. CDR3 amino acids: CAISDPQIEGRSYEQYF. The CDR3 DNA is TGTGCCATCAGTGATCCCCAAATCGAGGGGAGGTCCTACGAGCAGTACTTC.

The chain joins TRBV7-3 to TRBJ2-1; the D call may be TRBD1 or TRBD2 (5 bases each). With 2 bases removed from V and 15 bases from J, the gap between germline ends came to 14 bases. Germline-derived CDR1 and CDR2 are SGHTA and FQGTGA. The length of the CDR3 is 12 residues. The CDR3: CASSLRPGLLFF. CDR3 nucleotides: TGTGCCAGCAGCTTACGCCCGGGGCTGTTGTTCTTC.

This clone appeared a few times. This chain links TRBV27 with TRBJ2-1; D unresolved. The CDR3 is made up of 11 amino acids. The ends were cut back, 0 bases at V and 9 bases at J, with 3 bases in the middle. Germline V lookup: CDR1 MNHEY, CDR2 SMNVEV (reference sequence). The CDR3 bases are TGTGCCAGCAGTTTATCCGGTGAGCAGTTCTTC. Translated: CASSLSGEQFF.

The gene calls are TRBV14 and TRBJ2-5; 13 bases are a match to TRBD2. This CDR3 has 19 amino acids. V lost 4 bases to trimming and J lost 0 bases; unmatched junction nucleotides: 11. Germline CDR1 is SGHDN and CDR2 is FVKESK. The CDR3 sequence is CASSPPEGLAGSYQETQYF. The CDR3 DNA reads as TGTGCCAGCAGCCCGCCCGAGGGACTAGCGGGAAGCTACCAAGAGACCCAGTACTTC.

This chain joins TRBV5-1 and TRBJ2-5, with TRBD1 identical over 8 bases. The CDR3 has 16 residues. The J segment lost 4 bases and the V segment lost 2 bases, leaving 10 bases of the junction unmatched. Germline CDR1 and CDR2: SGHRS and YFSETQ. CDR3: CASSLEGQGALETQYF. For the CDR3, the DNA is TGCGCCAGCAGCTTAGAAGGCCAGGGGGCTTTAGAGACCCAGTACTTC.

The chain uses TRBV28 and TRBJ1-1, with TRBD1 matching over 7 bases. V was clipped by 5 bases and J by 11 bases; unmatched bases: 11. CDR3 length equals 13 residues. Germline V gives CDR1 MDHEN, CDR2 SYDVKM. CDR3 loop: CASSTPDRTGAFF. As DNA, the CDR3 is TGTGCCAGCAGTACCCCGGACAGGACCGGCGCTTTCTTT.

This clone was seen at least ten times. The chain uses TRBV30 and TRBJ2-3; a possible D gene is TRBD2 (6 bases). The V end lost 1 base, the J end lost 5 bases, and 10 bases lay between the germline ends. The length of the CDR3 is 13 residues. Germline CDR1 is GTSNPN and CDR2 is SVGIG (reference sequence). The CDR3 protein is CAWSGGGVDTQYF. The CDR3 region has the DNA TGTGCCTGGAGTGGGGGCGGGGTAGATACGCAGTATTTT.

This clone has only one observation. This sequence joins TRBV2 and TRBJ2-1; 7 nucleotides align to TRBD1. CDR1 and CDR2 (germline): SNHLY, FYNNEI. There are 16 residues in the CDR3. V shed 6 bases and J 3 bases; nucleotides not matched to a gene: 11. In DNA, the CDR3 is TGTGCCAGCAGCCAAGAGGGGGCGGGTAACTACAATGAGCAGTTCTTC. Amino acid sequence: CASSQEGAGNYNEQFF.